There are many counts of the clone carrying this TCR beta chain. A much larger clone lies one base from this, so it may be a read error. This sample is drawn from a study of metastatic and nonmetastatic thyroid tumors. None of the patients had undergone any treatment ahead of thyroid surgery. The germline V gene encodes CDR1 LNHDA and CDR2 SQIVND (reference sequence). CDR3 size: 15 residues. TCRdb re-processed the PCR reads through MiXCR. This table holds approximately 35,000 clones, 10% to 12% found once. The J gene is TRBJ2-1, the V gene TRBV19; 8 nucleotides line up with TRBD1. The TCR was taken from a female donor with papillary thyroid cancer or a benign thyroid nodule (not recorded which). Some clones in this sample may be carry-over from other donors' samples. The source material was blood. The CDR3 protein is CASSIGGTGRNAQFF. The DNA of the CDR3 is TGTGCCAGTAGTATAGGCGGGACAGGCAGGAATGCGCAGTTCTTC.